Listed below are T cell receptor beta chains from one sample, sequenced in a study of identical twins. TCRdb called the 5' RACE reads again in MiXCR, with one record for every CDR3 protein. The sample gives 600,000 to 700,000 distinct CDR3 sequences, 21% of which show up once; about 4.5% is in the top ten. The same sample was also studied in work on T cells expressing NK-cell markers.

What was sequenced was PBMCs. The origin of the receptors is a woman between 18 and 29 years old in good health. Both conserved end residues are part of each CDR3. A D gene is named only where the DNA matches it firmly. Some rows have no size entry. The others give once, few or many, or a class for an expanded clone.

V	D	size	J	DNA	CDR3
TRBV12-3/TRBV12-4	-	-	TRBJ2-5	TGTGCCAGCAGTCCCCGGGTCCGGGGGCAGGAGACCCAGTACTTC	CASSPRVRGQETQYF
TRBV5-6	-	-	TRBJ2-6	TGTGCCAGCAGCTTAGGACTCAGCTCTGGGGCCAACGTCCTGACTTTC	CASSLGLSSGANVLTF
TRBV4-2	TRBD2	-	TRBJ2-3	TGTGCCAGCAGCCAAGGCTCGTTGGGACTAGCTTTCTCCCCAGATACGCAGTATTTT	CASSQGSLGLAFSPDTQYF
TRBV10-3	-	-	TRBJ2-1	TGTGCCATCAGTGGAAGGACGGGTTACAATGAGCAGTTCTTC	CAISGRTGYNEQFF
TRBV29-1	-	-	TRBJ2-1	TGCAGCGTGGGGGCTGTGGGAGCGAGCTACAATGAGCAGTTCTTC	CSVGAVGASYNEQFF
TRBV7-9	-	many	TRBJ2-7	TGTGCCAGCAGCACGCCCGGCTCAAACTACGATCAGTACTTC	CASSTPGSNYDQYF
TRBV12-5	-	few	TRBJ2-3	TGTGCTAGTGGTTTGTTCCCTAGTAGGAGGTTCCCAGATACGCAGTATTTT	CASGLFPSRRFPDTQYF
TRBV5-1	-	-	TRBJ2-5	TGCGCCAGCAGGCAAGTGGGAGGAGAGACCCAGTACTTC	CASRQVGGETQYF
TRBV30	-	-	TRBJ1-1	TGTGCCTGGATGGCGGGGATGGGCACTGAAGCTTTCTTT	CAWMAGMGTEAFF
TRBV4-2	TRBD1	-	TRBJ1-4	TGTGCCAGCAGCCACAGACAGGGGGGCTCAACTAATGAAAAACTGTTTTTT	CASSHRQGGSTNEKLFF
TRBV27	-	-	TRBJ2-6	TGTGCCAGCAGTACACGGTACTCTGGGGCCAACGTCCTGACTTTC	CASSTRYSGANVLTF
TRBV4-3	-	few	TRBJ2-3	TGCGCCAGCAGCCAAGAGGAAGGCGGTAGCACAGATACGCAGTATTTT	CASSQEEGGSTDTQYF
TRBV29-1	-	-	TRBJ1-1	TGCAGCGTTGAAGTCAGGGGTGAAGCTTTCTTT	CSVEVRGEAFF
TRBV20-1	TRBD2	-	TRBJ2-3	TGCAGTGCCACGCCTTGGGGCGGGGGGGTAGATACGCAGTATTTT	CSATPWGGGVDTQYF
TRBV7-9	-	-	TRBJ1-2	TGTGCCAGCAGCGCACACAACAGACCTAACACCTTC	CASSAHNRPNTF
TRBV19	-	-	TRBJ2-5	TGTGCCAGTAGTCGTACAGGGTTGGGGACCCAGTACTTC	CASSRTGLGTQYF
TRBV20-1	TRBD2	-	TRBJ2-3	TGCAGTGCTTTACAGACTAGCGGGTCAACAGATACGCAGTATTTT	CSALQTSGSTDTQYF
TRBV7-8	-	few	TRBJ2-1	TGTGCCAGCAGCTCGTCGGCCGGGACTCGTATGTTCTTC	CASSSSAGTRMFF
TRBV6-5	TRBD2	many	TRBJ2-5	TGTGCCAGCAGTTACTCGTCTAGCGGGGGGGCCCACGAGACCCAGTACTTC	CASSYSSSGGAHETQYF
TRBV5-1	-	many	TRBJ2-1	TGCGCCAGCAGCTCCAGGACAGAGGTAAATGAGCAGTTCTTC	CASSSRTEVNEQFF
TRBV5-1	-	-	TRBJ1-3	TGCGCCAGCAGCAGAACGACAGGCATGGGGACTGGAAACACCATATATTTT	CASSRTTGMGTGNTIYF
TRBV5-1	-	few	TRBJ2-7	TGCGCCAGCAGTCCCCAGGGTAGAGAGAACGAGCAGTACTTC	CASSPQGRENEQYF
TRBV7-3	-	-	TRBJ2-1	TGTGCCAGCAGCTTAAGAGCGGAATCCTACAATGAGCAGTTCTTC	CASSLRAESYNEQFF
TRBV12-3/TRBV12-4	-	few	TRBJ2-1	TGTGCCAGCAGCACTGGACAAGGTCCGGATGAGCAGTTCTTC	CASSTGQGPDEQFF
TRBV6-5	-	-	TRBJ2-7	TGTGCCAGCAGTTACCGTCCGGAGGGGCGTTGGTACGAGCAGTACTTC	CASSYRPEGRWYEQYF
TRBV12-3/TRBV12-4	-	-	TRBJ2-1	TGTGCCAGCAAGATCGTTGGGAACTCCGGAGGTAATGAGCAGTTCTTC	CASKIVGNSGGNEQFF
TRBV12-3/TRBV12-4	-	-	TRBJ2-7	TGTGCCAGCAGTTTAGGGCTAGCGTTGATCTACGAGCAGTACTTC	CASSLGLALIYEQYF
TRBV5-1	TRBD2	few	TRBJ2-1	TGCGCCAGCAACGAATTCGGGGGGGGCAATGAGCAGTTCTTC	CASNEFGGGNEQFF
TRBV20-1	-	few	TRBJ1-4	TGCAGTGCTAGTAGGGGTGAAGAACTGTTTTTT	CSASRGEELFF
TRBV20-1	-	few	TRBJ1-4	TGCAGTGCCCAGGGACGGACTGTCCGGGAAGATGAAAAACTGTTTTTT	CSAQGRTVREDEKLFF
TRBV20-1	-	-	TRBJ1-1	TGCAGTGCTAGAGATATGGCTGAAGCTTTCTTT	CSARDMAEAFF
TRBV20-1	-	few	TRBJ2-7	TGCAGTGCTAGTACGTCCGGCGGGGGCCCCCCCTACGAGCAGTACTTC	CSASTSGGGPPYEQYF
TRBV10-3	-	-	TRBJ1-1	TGTGCCATCAGTGAGCTGTACACTGAAGCTTTCTTT	CAISELYTEAFF
TRBV12-3/TRBV12-4	TRBD1	-	TRBJ2-7	TGTGCCAGCAAGAACCGACAGGGGGGCAACGAGCAGTACTTC	CASKNRQGGNEQYF
TRBV10-3	-	few	TRBJ1-3	TGTGCCATCAGTGCCGCGGGGGGAAACACCATATATTTT	CAISAAGGNTIYF
TRBV9	-	-	TRBJ2-5	TGTGCCAGCAGCGTAGGCCTCGGTGTGGGCCTCCAAGAGACCCAGTACTTC	CASSVGLGVGLQETQYF
TRBV10-3	TRBD2	-	TRBJ2-5	TGTGCCATCAGTGAAAGGATAGCGGGAGAACTCGATGAGACCCAGTACTTC	CAISERIAGELDETQYF
TRBV29-1	-	-	TRBJ2-7	TGCAGCGTGGCCGGACAGCCCTCCTACGAGCAGTACTTC	CSVAGQPSYEQYF
TRBV6-1	-	few	TRBJ1-1	TGTGCCAGCAGCCTAACCCCAGGCGCGAACACTGAAGCTTTCTTT	CASSLTPGANTEAFF
TRBV29-1	-	few	TRBJ2-6	TGCAGCGTTGGAGACTCTGGGGCCAACGTCCTGACTTTC	CSVGDSGANVLTF
TRBV5-1	-	many	TRBJ1-1	TGCGCCAGCAGCTTCTCGCGGACGAACACTGAAGCTTTCTTT	CASSFSRTNTEAFF
TRBV6-5	-	many	TRBJ1-5	TGTGCCAGCAGTTACTCCGGGATGGGCAATCAGCCCCAGCATTTT	CASSYSGMGNQPQHF
TRBV2	TRBD1	many	TRBJ1-2	TGTGCCAGCAGTGGGGACAGCTCTAACTATGGCTACACCTTC	CASSGDSSNYGYTF
TRBV12-3/TRBV12-4	-	few	TRBJ1-1	TGTGCCAGCAGTTTACGGGCGGCCACTGAAGCTTTCTTT	CASSLRAATEAFF
TRBV20-1	-	-	TRBJ2-1	TGCAGTGCTAGTAGACATGAGCAGTTCTTC	CSASRHEQFF
TRBV9	TRBD2	-	TRBJ2-3	TGTGCCAGCAGCGTGTTTAGCGGGGGTGGCACAGATACGCAGTATTTT	CASSVFSGGGTDTQYF
TRBV18	TRBD2	-	TRBJ2-6	TGTGCCAGCTCACCTTATAGCGGGTTGTCCTCTGGGGCCAACGTCCTGACTTTC	CASSPYSGLSSGANVLTF
TRBV6-4	-	-	TRBJ2-1	TGTGCCAGCAGTGACGTTAAGCGGAACAATGAGCAGTTCTTC	CASSDVKRNNEQFF
TRBV13	TRBD2	few	TRBJ2-1	TGTGCCAGCAGCGCGGGGGGGGCGCGGGAAAATGAGCAGTTCTTC	CASSAGGARENEQFF
TRBV6-2/TRBV6-3	-	-	TRBJ1-2	TGTGCCAGCAGTTACCCCGGGACACCCGTTCCCCGCGCTCTCTATGGCTACACCTTC	CASSYPGTPVPRALYGYTF
TRBV5-1	-	few	TRBJ2-1	TGCGCCAGCAGATCCCTTCCATACAATGAGCAGTTCTTC	CASRSLPYNEQFF
TRBV12-3/TRBV12-4	-	few	TRBJ2-3	TGTGCCAGCAGTTTATATGGGGAGGATACGCAGTATTTT	CASSLYGEDTQYF
TRBV12-3/TRBV12-4	TRBD1	-	TRBJ2-4	TGTGCCAGCTCTGACCGGGACAGGGATGCCATTCAGTACTTC	CASSDRDRDAIQYF
TRBV29-1	-	-	TRBJ2-6	TGCAGCGTTCTTTCGACGGGCGTCCTGACTTTC	CSVLSTGVLTF
TRBV7-6	-	many	TRBJ2-7	TGTGCCAGCAGCTTAGAGCGAGAAACTCCTGGGTACGAGCAGTACTTC	CASSLERETPGYEQYF
TRBV5-6	TRBD1	-	TRBJ2-3	TGTGCCAGCAGCTTCGGGACAGGGGCAACAGATACGCAGTATTTT	CASSFGTGATDTQYF
TRBV20-1	-	-	TRBJ1-1	TGCAGTGTCCTAGGAGGCACTGAAGCTTTCTTT	CSVLGGTEAFF
TRBV6-1	TRBD1	few	TRBJ2-5	TGTGCCAGCAGGATGACAGGGGGCGAAGAGACCCAGTACTTC	CASRMTGGEETQYF
TRBV12-3/TRBV12-4	-	many	TRBJ2-2	TGTGCCAGCAGTTTGGGGGGGCAGAGCGGGGAGCTGTTTTTT	CASSLGGQSGELFF
TRBV20-1	-	few	TRBJ2-1	TGCAGTGCTAGAGGGGGTAGCCTCCTATACAATGAGCAGTTCTTC	CSARGGSLLYNEQFF